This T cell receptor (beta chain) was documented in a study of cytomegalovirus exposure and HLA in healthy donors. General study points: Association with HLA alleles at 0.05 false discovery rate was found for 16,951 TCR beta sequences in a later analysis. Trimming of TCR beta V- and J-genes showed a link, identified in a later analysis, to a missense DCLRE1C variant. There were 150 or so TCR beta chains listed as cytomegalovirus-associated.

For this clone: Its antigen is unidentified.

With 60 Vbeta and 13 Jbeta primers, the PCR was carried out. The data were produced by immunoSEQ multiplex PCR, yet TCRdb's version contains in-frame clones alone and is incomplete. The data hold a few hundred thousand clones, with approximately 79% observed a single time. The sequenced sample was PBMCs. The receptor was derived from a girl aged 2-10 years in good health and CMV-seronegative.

The CDR3 sequence: CASSIDIQRGDNEQFF. The CDR3, as DNA: TGTGCCAGTAGTATAGATATACAGCGGGGGGACAATGAGCAGTTCTTC. This chain connects TRBV19 to TRBJ2-1; the match to TRBD2 covers 9 bases. The junction had 5 bases not matched to a gene; V was cut back by 0 bases and J by 5 bases. Germline CDR1 LNHDA, CDR2 SQIVND (reference sequence). The length of the CDR3 is 16 residues. Full variable domain (missing parts from reference TRBV19 and TRBJ2-1): DGGITQSPKYLFRKEGQNVTLSCEQNLNHDAMYWYRQDPGQGLRLIYYSQIVNDFQKGDIAEGYSVSREKKESFPLTVTSAQKNPTAFYLCASSIDIQRGDNEQFFGPGTRLTVL.